The TCR beta chain under discussion was sequenced for a study of T cell changes during pregnancy in multiple sclerosis. The table came from immunoSEQ multiplex PCR; TCRdb's copy has only in-frame clones and leaves some out. The table records 35,000 to 40,000 clones, 91% of them present only once. Germline CDR1 and CDR2: MGHRA and YSYEKL. The V and J ends lost 4 bases and 5 bases, in that order; junction bases with no gene match: 3. The CDR3 extends over 13 amino acids. The sequence came from a female donor with multiple sclerosis, enrolled in a pregnancy study. This sequence joins TRBV4-1 and TRBJ2-7; 9 bases align to TRBD2. Sequencing used CD8+ T cells from peripheral blood mononuclear cells, obtained in the second trimester of pregnancy. CDR3 in amino acids: CASSPQRGDEQYF. CDR3 DNA sequence: TGCGCCAGCAGCCCCCAGCGGGGGGACGAGCAGTACTTC.